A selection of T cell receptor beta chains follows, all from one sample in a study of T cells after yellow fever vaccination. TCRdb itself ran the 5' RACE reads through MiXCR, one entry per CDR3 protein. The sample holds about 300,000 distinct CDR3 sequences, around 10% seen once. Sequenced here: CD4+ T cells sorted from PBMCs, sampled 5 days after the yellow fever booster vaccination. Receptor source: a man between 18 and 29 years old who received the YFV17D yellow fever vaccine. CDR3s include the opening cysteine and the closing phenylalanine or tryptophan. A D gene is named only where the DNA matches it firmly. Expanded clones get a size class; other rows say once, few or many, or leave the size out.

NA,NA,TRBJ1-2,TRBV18,CASSPTSVASGYTF,TGTGCCAGCTCACCAACGTCGGTCGCTAGCGGCTACACCTTC
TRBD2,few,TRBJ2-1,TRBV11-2,CASSSIAGGHNEQFF,TGTGCCAGCAGCTCCATAGCGGGGGGGCACAATGAGCAGTTCTTC
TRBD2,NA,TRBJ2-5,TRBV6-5,CASSYSGGKWETQYF,TGTGCCAGCAGTTACTCGGGGGGGAAGTGGGAGACCCAGTACTTC
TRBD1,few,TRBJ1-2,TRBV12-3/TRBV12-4,CASSSGTVGYTF,TGTGCCAGCAGTTCCGGGACAGTAGGCTACACCTTC
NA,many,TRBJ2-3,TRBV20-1,CSASVRALTSTDTQYF,TGCAGTGCTAGTGTCCGGGCCCTCACTAGCACAGATACGCAGTATTTT
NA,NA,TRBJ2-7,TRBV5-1,CASSGEVGVYEQYF,TGCGCCAGCAGCGGGGAGGTCGGGGTCTACGAGCAGTACTTC
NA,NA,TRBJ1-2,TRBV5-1,CASSLPGTRDGYTF,TGCGCCAGCAGCTTACCGGGGACCCGCGATGGCTACACCTTC
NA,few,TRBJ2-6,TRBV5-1,CASSPGAVSGANVLTF,TGCGCCAGCAGCCCCGGGGCCGTCTCTGGGGCCAACGTCCTGACTTTC
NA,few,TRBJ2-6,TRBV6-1,CASSDGLISGANVLTF,TGTGCCAGCAGTGACGGACTCATCTCTGGGGCCAACGTCCTGACTTTC
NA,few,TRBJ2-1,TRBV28,CASTLIDYNEQFF,TGTGCCAGCACCCTGATCGATTACAATGAGCAGTTCTTC
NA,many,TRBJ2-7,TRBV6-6,CASSPSIYEQYF,TGTGCCAGCAGCCCGTCTATCTACGAGCAGTACTTC
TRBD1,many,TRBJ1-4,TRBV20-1,CSAPSRTGVDEKLFF,TGCAGTGCACCCTCCAGGACAGGGGTTGATGAAAAACTGTTTTTT
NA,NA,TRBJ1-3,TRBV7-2,CASSIGRTGTIYF,TGTGCCAGCAGCATCGGGCGGACGGGCACCATATATTTT
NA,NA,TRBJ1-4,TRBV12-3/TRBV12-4,CASNSRTEKLFF,TGTGCCAGCAACTCGAGGACTGAAAAACTGTTTTTT
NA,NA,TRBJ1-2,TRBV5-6,CASLTRGARGYTF,TGTGCCAGCCTTACTAGGGGCGCGCGTGGCTACACCTTC
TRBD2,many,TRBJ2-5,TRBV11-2,CASSPKRTSGGAPETQYF,TGTGCCAGCAGCCCCAAGAGGACTAGCGGGGGGGCCCCGGAGACCCAGTACTTC
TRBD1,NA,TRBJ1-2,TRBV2,CASDRDGIGYTF,TGTGCCAGCGACAGGGATGGAATTGGCTACACCTTC
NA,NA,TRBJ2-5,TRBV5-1,CASSWGTSPEETQYF,TGCGCCAGCAGCTGGGGGACCTCACCAGAAGAGACCCAGTACTTC
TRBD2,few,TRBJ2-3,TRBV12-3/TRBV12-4,CASSFLTGGSTDTQYF,TGTGCCAGCAGTTTTCTTACGGGGGGGAGCACAGATACGCAGTATTTT
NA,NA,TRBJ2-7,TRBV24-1,CATSDAGQISYEQYF,TGTGCCACCAGTGACGCTGGACAGATATCCTACGAGCAGTACTTC
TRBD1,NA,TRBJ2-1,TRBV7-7,CASSLDRSDEQFF,TGTGCCAGCAGCCTGGACAGGTCCGATGAGCAGTTCTTC
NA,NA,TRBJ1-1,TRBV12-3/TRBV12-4,CASSINMNTEAFF,TGTGCCAGCAGTATTAATATGAACACTGAAGCTTTCTTT
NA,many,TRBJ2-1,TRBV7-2,CASSLFAMAPEQFF,TGTGCCAGCAGCTTGTTCGCCATGGCCCCCGAGCAGTTCTTC
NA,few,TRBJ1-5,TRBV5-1,CASSSLGVGQPQHF,TGCGCCAGCAGCTCCCTGGGCGTTGGACAGCCCCAGCATTTT
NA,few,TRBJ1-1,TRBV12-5,CASGRRGAGSTEAFF,TGTGCTAGTGGTCGCCGTGGGGCGGGTAGCACTGAAGCTTTCTTT
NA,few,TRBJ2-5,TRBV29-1,CSVEGGPQETQYF,TGCAGCGTTGAGGGGGGCCCCCAAGAGACCCAGTACTTC
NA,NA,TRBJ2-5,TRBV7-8,CASSSRRGYQETQYF,TGTGCCAGCAGCTCTCGTCGGGGCTACCAAGAGACCCAGTACTTC
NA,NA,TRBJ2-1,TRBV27,CASSSELTEQFF,TGTGCCAGCAGTAGCGAGCTGACTGAGCAGTTCTTC
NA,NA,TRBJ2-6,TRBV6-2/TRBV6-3,CASTAWGLSGANVLTF,TGTGCCAGCACCGCCTGGGGGCTGTCTGGGGCCAACGTCCTGACTTTC
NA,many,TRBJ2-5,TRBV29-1,CSTRPWETQYF,TGCAGCACCCGGCCGTGGGAGACCCAGTACTTC
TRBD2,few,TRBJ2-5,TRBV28,CASSLSLADQETQYF,TGTGCCAGCAGTTTATCCCTAGCGGATCAAGAGACCCAGTACTTC
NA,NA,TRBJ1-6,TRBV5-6,CASSGDQRWDSPLHF,TGTGCCAGCAGCGGAGACCAGCGGTGGGATTCACCCCTCCACTTT
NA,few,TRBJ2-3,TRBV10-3,CAISERRRTDTQYF,TGTGCCATCAGTGAGAGGCGACGCACAGATACGCAGTATTTT
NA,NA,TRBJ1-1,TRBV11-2,CASSPRRGFTEAFF,TGTGCCAGCAGCCCCCGAAGGGGCTTCACTGAAGCTTTCTTT
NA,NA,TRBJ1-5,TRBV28,CASIWGRPETGPQHF,TGTGCCAGCATCTGGGGGCGCCCGGAGACCGGGCCCCAGCATTTT
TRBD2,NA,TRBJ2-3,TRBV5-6,CASSPLSGGTDTQYF,TGTGCCAGCAGCCCACTCAGCGGGGGCACAGATACGCAGTATTTT
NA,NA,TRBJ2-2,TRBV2,CASRGRVGELFF,TGTGCCAGCAGAGGACGGGTCGGGGAGCTGTTTTTT
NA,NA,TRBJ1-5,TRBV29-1,CSVIGVGDQPQHF,TGCAGCGTGATCGGGGTCGGGGATCAGCCCCAGCATTTT
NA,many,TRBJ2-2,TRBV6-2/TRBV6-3,CASSYLNSGAGELFF,TGTGCCAGCAGTTACCTCAACTCAGGGGCGGGGGAGCTGTTTTTT
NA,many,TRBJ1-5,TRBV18,CASSPPGQPQHF,TGTGCCAGCTCACCACCGGGCCAGCCCCAGCATTTT
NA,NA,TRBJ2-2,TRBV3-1,CASSQPPGELFF,TGTGCCAGCAGCCAACCTCCCGGGGAGCTGTTTTTT
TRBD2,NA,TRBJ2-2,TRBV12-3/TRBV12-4,CASSLALAGGRGELFF,TGTGCCAGCAGTTTGGCACTAGCGGGGGGCCGAGGGGAGCTGTTTTTT
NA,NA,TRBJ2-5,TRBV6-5,CASRSQGPETQYF,TGTGCCAGCAGATCACAGGGCCCAGAGACCCAGTACTTC
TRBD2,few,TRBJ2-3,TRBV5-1,CASSLTLAGSDTQYF,TGCGCCAGCAGCTTGACACTAGCGGGGTCAGATACGCAGTATTTT
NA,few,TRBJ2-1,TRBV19,CASSIIRGYHEQFF,TGTGCCAGTAGTATCATAAGGGGGTACCATGAGCAGTTCTTC
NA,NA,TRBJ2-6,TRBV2,CASSEAGWGSGANVLTF,TGTGCCAGCAGTGAAGCTGGATGGGGCTCTGGGGCCAACGTCCTGACTTTC
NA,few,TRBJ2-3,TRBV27,CASSLHGTDGADTQYF,TGTGCCAGCAGTTTGCACGGGACCGACGGGGCAGATACGCAGTATTTT
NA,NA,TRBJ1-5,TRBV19,CASSIGGEQPQHF,TGTGCCAGTAGTATTGGAGGGGAGCAGCCCCAGCATTTT
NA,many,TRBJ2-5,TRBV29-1,CSGDTHRGTQYF,TGCAGCGGCGACACCCACCGGGGGACCCAGTACTTC
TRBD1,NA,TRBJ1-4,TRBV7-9,CASSLETGGVEKLFF,TGTGCCAGCAGCTTAGAGACAGGGGGGGTCGAAAAACTGTTTTTT
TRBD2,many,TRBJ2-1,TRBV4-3,CASSQDTSGIDNEQFF,TGCGCCAGCAGCCAAGATACTAGCGGGATAGACAATGAGCAGTTCTTC
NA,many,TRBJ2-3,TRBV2,CASIWIRGHTQYF,TGTGCCAGCATCTGGATTAGGGGTCATACGCAGTATTTT
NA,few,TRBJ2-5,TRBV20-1,CSATRTARETQYF,TGCAGTGCCACTCGGACGGCCCGGGAGACCCAGTACTTC
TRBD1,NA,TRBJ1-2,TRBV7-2,CASSLGPGTDTNYGYTF,TGTGCCAGCAGCTTAGGTCCCGGGACAGATACTAACTATGGCTACACCTTC
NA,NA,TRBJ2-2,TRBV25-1,CASKGWGPVTVELFF,TGTGCCAGTAAGGGGTGGGGGCCGGTCACCGTGGAGCTGTTTTTT
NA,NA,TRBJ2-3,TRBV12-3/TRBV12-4,CASSYDLRADTQYF,TGTGCCAGCAGTTATGATCTCAGGGCAGATACGCAGTATTTT
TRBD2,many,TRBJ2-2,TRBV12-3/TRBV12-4,CASSLLAGNTGELFF,TGTGCCAGCAGCCTACTAGCGGGGAACACCGGGGAGCTGTTTTTT
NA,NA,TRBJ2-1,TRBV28,CASRTGGSGVEQFF,TGTGCCAGCAGGACAGGGGGTAGCGGGGTTGAGCAGTTCTTC
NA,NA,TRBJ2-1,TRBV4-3,CASSQAGDKANEQFF,TGCGCCAGCAGCCAAGCCGGGGACAAGGCTAACGAGCAGTTCTTC